This is a list of T cell receptor beta chains from one sample in a study of blood T cell repertoires in COVID-19. Libraries were prepared by immunoSEQ multiplex PCR; TCRdb keeps only in-frame clonotypes and omits some of them. The data hold 95,000 to 150,000 clones, with 65% to 85% observed a single time. The material sequenced was peripheral blood. These receptors were collected from a man older than 75 with active or convalescent COVID-19. Each CDR3 is given with its conserved first and last residue. The order of the fields is V gene, D gene, clone size, J gene, CDR3 protein, CDR3 DNA. D genes are given only for firm matches. Clone size is given for some rows only: seen once, a few or many times, or a class if the clone is expanded.

V: TRBV7-9
D: TRBD1
size: once
J: TRBJ2-5
CDR3: CASSPGGDRGKTQYF
DNA: TGTGCCAGCAGCCCCGGAGGGGACAGGGGGAAGACCCAGTACTTC

V: TRBV7-6
D: TRBD1
size: NA
J: TRBJ2-1
CDR3: CASSLGDRAHEQFF
DNA: TGTGCCAGCAGCTTAGGGGACAGGGCCCATGAGCAGTTCTTC

V: TRBV19
D: TRBD2
size: NA
J: TRBJ2-3
CDR3: CASSIASGGAADTQYF
DNA: TGTGCCAGTAGTATCGCTAGCGGGGGTGCCGCAGATACGCAGTATTTT

V: TRBV4-1
D: NA
size: NA
J: TRBJ1-1
CDR3: CASSNTKLAGTEAFF
DNA: TGCGCCAGCAGCAACACGAAATTGGCAGGGACTGAAGCTTTCTTT

V: TRBV19
D: NA
size: once
J: TRBJ2-7
CDR3: CASSIGGTENEQYF
DNA: TGTGCCAGTAGTATAGGGGGGACTGAGAACGAGCAGTACTTC

V: TRBV5-1
D: TRBD1
size: NA
J: TRBJ1-2
CDR3: CASSLGQGNYGYTF
DNA: TGCGCCAGCAGCTTGGGACAGGGGAACTATGGCTACACCTTC

V: TRBV5-1
D: TRBD1
size: NA
J: TRBJ1-2
CDR3: CASSSSYRTGTNYGYTF
DNA: TGCGCCAGCAGCTCTTCTTATAGGACAGGGACTAACTATGGCTACACCTTC

V: TRBV13
D: TRBD1
size: NA
J: TRBJ2-7
CDR3: CASSLEGTGEQYF
DNA: TGTGCCAGCAGCTTAGAGGGGACAGGGGAGCAGTACTTC

V: TRBV4-3
D: NA
size: once
J: TRBJ1-5
CDR3: CASSQVVGGQPQHF
DNA: TGCGCCAGCAGCCAAGTGGTGGGGGGTCAGCCCCAGCATTTT

V: TRBV6-6
D: TRBD1
size: NA
J: TRBJ2-5
CDR3: CASSYSPGQGQETQYF
DNA: TGTGCCAGCAGTTACTCTCCTGGACAGGGGCAAGAGACCCAGTACTTC

V: TRBV5-1
D: NA
size: NA
J: TRBJ1-3
CDR3: CASSTTTDSSGNTIYF
DNA: TGCGCCAGCAGCACAACCACTGACAGCTCTGGAAACACCATATATTTT

V: TRBV6-6
D: TRBD1
size: NA
J: TRBJ1-2
CDR3: CASRTQGGGYTF
DNA: TGTGCCAGCAGAACACAGGGGGGCGGCTACACCTTC

V: TRBV19
D: TRBD1
size: NA
J: TRBJ1-1
CDR3: CASSPRTGGFTEAFF
DNA: TGTGCCAGTAGTCCCAGGACAGGGGGCTTCACTGAAGCTTTCTTT

V: TRBV6-4
D: TRBD2
size: once
J: TRBJ2-1
CDR3: CASSEGRGNSYNEQFF
DNA: TGTGCCAGCAGTGAAGGGCGGGGGAACTCCTACAATGAGCAGTTCTTC

V: TRBV23-1
D: TRBD1
size: few
J: TRBJ1-5
CDR3: CASSQSRPGGEKNQPQHF
DNA: TGCGCCAGCAGTCAATCTCGGCCAGGGGGCGAGAAAAATCAGCCCCAGCATTTT

V: TRBV7-3
D: NA
size: NA
J: TRBJ2-3
CDR3: CASSLLSADTQYF
DNA: TGTGCCAGCAGCTTACTTTCCGCAGATACGCAGTATTTT

V: TRBV29-1
D: NA
size: NA
J: TRBJ2-2
CDR3: CSVKRDSATGELFF
DNA: TGCAGCGTTAAAAGGGACTCCGCCACCGGGGAGCTGTTTTTT

V: TRBV2
D: TRBD1
size: NA
J: TRBJ1-2
CDR3: CASTGQGIGYTF
DNA: TGTGCCAGCACCGGACAGGGGATTGGCTACACCTTC

V: TRBV29-1
D: NA
size: few
J: TRBJ1-5
CDR3: CSVSGGGNQPQHF
DNA: TGCAGCGTTTCTGGCGGGGGCAATCAGCCCCAGCATTTT

V: TRBV2
D: NA
size: NA
J: TRBJ2-1
CDR3: CASRPGQIILREQFF
DNA: TGTGCCAGCAGGCCTGGACAGATTATTCTTAGGGAGCAGTTCTTC

V: TRBV21-1
D: NA
size: few
J: TRBJ1-2
CDR3: CASSKDLAGGTVPYGYTF
DNA: TGTGCCAGCAGCAAAGACCTGGCAGGGGGCACCGTACCCTATGGCTACACCTTC

V: TRBV6-4
D: TRBD1
size: NA
J: TRBJ1-1
CDR3: CASSYRDRGQGNTEAFF
DNA: TGTGCCAGCAGTTACCGGGACAGGGGGCAAGGGAACACTGAAGCTTTCTTT

V: TRBV29-1
D: NA
size: once
J: TRBJ1-2
CDR3: CSVLTGRGYTF
DNA: TGCAGCGTCTTAACAGGTCGGGGCTACACCTTC

V: TRBV27
D: NA
size: NA
J: TRBJ1-2
CDR3: CASSLGGFYGYTF
DNA: TGTGCCAGCAGTTTGGGAGGGTTCTATGGCTACACCTTC

V: TRBV18
D: NA
size: NA
J: TRBJ1-3
CDR3: CASSPPSGTGNTIYF
DNA: TGTGCCAGCTCACCACCGTCAGGGACTGGAAACACCATATATTTT

V: TRBV19
D: NA
size: NA
J: TRBJ1-3
CDR3: CASSPAAGTGNTIYF
DNA: TGTGCCAGTAGTCCCGCGGCGGGGACTGGAAACACCATATATTTT

V: TRBV7-2
D: NA
size: NA
J: TRBJ2-7
CDR3: CASSLAWSREQYF
DNA: TGTGCCAGCAGCTTAGCGTGGTCGAGGGAGCAGTACTTC

V: TRBV27
D: TRBD1
size: once
J: TRBJ1-1
CDR3: CASSLAGGKTEAFF
DNA: TGTGCCAGCAGTTTAGCAGGGGGCAAGACTGAAGCTTTCTTT

V: TRBV9
D: TRBD1
size: NA
J: TRBJ1-4
CDR3: CASSEGQRNEKLFF
DNA: TGTGCCAGCAGCGAGGGACAGCGGAATGAAAAACTGTTTTTT

V: TRBV5-1
D: TRBD1
size: NA
J: TRBJ2-7
CDR3: CASSFGQGSSYEQYF
DNA: TGCGCCAGCAGCTTCGGACAGGGGAGCTCCTACGAGCAGTACTTC

V: TRBV18
D: NA
size: NA
J: TRBJ2-5
CDR3: CASFQRSETQYF
DNA: TGTGCCAGCTTTCAGCGGTCGGAGACCCAGTACTTC